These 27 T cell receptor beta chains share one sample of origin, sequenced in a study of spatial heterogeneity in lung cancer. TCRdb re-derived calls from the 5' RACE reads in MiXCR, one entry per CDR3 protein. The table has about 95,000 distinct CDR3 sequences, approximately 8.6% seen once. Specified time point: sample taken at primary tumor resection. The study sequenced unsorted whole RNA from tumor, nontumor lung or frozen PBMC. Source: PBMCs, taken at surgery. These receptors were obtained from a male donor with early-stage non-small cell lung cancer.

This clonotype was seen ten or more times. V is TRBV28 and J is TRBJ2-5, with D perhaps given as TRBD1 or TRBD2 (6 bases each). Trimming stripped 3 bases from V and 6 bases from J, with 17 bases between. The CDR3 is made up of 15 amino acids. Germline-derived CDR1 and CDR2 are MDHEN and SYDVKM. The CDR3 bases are TGTGCCAGCAGTTTGCCCCGCAGGGGCGGGAAGACCCAGTACTTC. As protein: CASSLPRRGGKTQYF.

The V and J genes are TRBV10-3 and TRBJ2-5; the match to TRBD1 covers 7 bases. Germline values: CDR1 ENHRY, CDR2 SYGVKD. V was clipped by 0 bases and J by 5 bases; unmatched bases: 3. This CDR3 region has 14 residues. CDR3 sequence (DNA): TGTGCCATCAGTGAGTCAACAGGGGTGGAGACCCAGTACTTC. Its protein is CAISESTGVETQYF.

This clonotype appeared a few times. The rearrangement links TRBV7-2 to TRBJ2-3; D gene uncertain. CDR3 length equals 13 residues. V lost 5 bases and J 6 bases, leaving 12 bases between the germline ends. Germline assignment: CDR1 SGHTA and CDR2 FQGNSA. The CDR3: CASSPQPPDTQYF. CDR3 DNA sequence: TGTGCCAGCAGCCCCCAGCCCCCGGATACGCAGTATTTT.

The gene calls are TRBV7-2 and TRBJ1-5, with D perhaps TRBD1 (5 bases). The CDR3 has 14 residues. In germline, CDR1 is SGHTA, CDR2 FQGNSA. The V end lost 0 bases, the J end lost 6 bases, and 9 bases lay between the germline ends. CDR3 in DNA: TGTGCCAGCAGCTTAGCGGGGGGAGGTCAGCCCCAGCATTTT. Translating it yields CASSLAGGGQPQHF.

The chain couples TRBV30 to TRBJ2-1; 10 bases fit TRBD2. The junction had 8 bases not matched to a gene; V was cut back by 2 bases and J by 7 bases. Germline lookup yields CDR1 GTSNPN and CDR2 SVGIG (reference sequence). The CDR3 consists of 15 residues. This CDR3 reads CAWSSSGSGTNEQFF. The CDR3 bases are TGTGCCTGGAGTTCTAGCGGGAGTGGGACGAATGAGCAGTTCTTC.

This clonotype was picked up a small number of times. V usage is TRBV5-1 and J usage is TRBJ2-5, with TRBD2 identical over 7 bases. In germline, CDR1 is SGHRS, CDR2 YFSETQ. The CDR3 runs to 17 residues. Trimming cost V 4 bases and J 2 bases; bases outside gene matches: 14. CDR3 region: CASSLGTTDFLQETQYF. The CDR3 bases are TGCGCCAGCAGCCTCGGGACTACCGATTTCTTACAAGAGACCCAGTACTTC.

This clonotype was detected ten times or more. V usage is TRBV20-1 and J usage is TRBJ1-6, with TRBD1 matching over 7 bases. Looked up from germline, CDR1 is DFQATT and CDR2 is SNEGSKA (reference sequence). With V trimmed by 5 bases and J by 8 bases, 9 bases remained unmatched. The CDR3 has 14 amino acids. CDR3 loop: CSAGRRGGDSPLHF. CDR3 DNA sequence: TGCAGTGCTGGGCGGAGAGGGGGCGATTCACCCCTCCACTTT.

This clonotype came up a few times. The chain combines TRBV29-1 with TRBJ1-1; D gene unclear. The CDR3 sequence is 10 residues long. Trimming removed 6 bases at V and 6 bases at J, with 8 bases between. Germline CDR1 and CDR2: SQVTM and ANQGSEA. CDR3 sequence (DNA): TGCAGCGTCTCCACGTCTGAAGCTTTCTTT. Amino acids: CSVSTSEAFF. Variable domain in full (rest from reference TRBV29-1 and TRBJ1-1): SAVISQKPSRDICQRGTSLTIQCQVDSQVTMMFWYRQQPGQSLTLIATANQGSEATYESGFVIDKFPISRPNLTFSTLTVSNMSPEDSSIYLCSVSTSEAFFGQGTRLTVV.

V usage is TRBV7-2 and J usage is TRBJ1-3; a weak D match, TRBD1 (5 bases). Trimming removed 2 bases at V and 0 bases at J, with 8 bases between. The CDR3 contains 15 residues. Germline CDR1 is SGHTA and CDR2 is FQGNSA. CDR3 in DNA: TGTGCCAGCAGCTTACGCGGGGGCTCTGGAAACACCATATATTTT. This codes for CASSLRGGSGNTIYF.

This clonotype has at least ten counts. The CDR3 nucleotides are TGTGCCAGCAGTGACACCCGGGGGGCGTACAATGAGCAGTTCTTC. It yields the protein CASSDTRGAYNEQFF. The chain recombines TRBV2 with TRBJ2-1; weak D call: TRBD2 (7 bases). V gave up 3 bases and J gave up 4 bases, with 13 bases separating them. This CDR3 has 15 residues. Germline CDR1 is SNHLY and CDR2 is FYNNEI. Full variable domain (missing parts from reference TRBV2 and TRBJ2-1): EPEVTQTPSHQVTQMGQEVILRCVPISNHLYFYWYRQILGQKVEFLVSFYNNEISEKSEIFDDQFSVERPDGSNFTLKIRSTKLEDSAMYFCASSDTRGAYNEQFFGPGTRLTVL.

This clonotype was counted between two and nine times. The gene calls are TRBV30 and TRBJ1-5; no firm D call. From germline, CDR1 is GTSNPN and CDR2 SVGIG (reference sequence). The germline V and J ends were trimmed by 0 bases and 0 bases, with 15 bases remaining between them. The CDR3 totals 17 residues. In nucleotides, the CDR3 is TGTGCCTGGAGTGTAAGTGGATCGGGCCGTAGCAATCAGCCCCAGCATTTT. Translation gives CAWSVSGSGRSNQPQHF.

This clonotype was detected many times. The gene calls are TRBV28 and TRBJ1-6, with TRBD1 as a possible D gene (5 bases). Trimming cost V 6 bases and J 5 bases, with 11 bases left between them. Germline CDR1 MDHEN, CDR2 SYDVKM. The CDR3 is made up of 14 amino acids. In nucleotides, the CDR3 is TGTGCCAGCAGAACCGGGACGGATAATTCACCCCTCCACTTT. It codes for CASRTGTDNSPLHF.

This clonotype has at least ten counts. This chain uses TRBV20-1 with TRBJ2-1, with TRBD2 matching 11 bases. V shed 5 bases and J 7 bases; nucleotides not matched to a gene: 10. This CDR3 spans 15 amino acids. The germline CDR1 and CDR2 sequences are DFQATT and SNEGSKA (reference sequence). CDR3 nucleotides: TGCAGTGCTCGACATAGCGGGGGGGCTTGGAATGAGCAGTTCTTC. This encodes CSARHSGGAWNEQFF.

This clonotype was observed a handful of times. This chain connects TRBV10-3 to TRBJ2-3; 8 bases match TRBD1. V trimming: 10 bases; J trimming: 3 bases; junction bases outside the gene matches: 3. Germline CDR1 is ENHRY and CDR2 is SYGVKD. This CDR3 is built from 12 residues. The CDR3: CATGGQTDTQYF. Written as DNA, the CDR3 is TGTGCCACAGGGGGCCAAACAGATACGCAGTATTTT.

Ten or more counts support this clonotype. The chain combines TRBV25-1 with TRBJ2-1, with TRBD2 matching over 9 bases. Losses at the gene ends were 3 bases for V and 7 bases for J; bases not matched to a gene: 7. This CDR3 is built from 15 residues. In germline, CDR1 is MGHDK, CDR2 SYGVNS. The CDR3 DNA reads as TGTGCCAGCAGTGATAGCGGGAGTCCGAGAAATGAGCAGTTCTTC. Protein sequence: CASSDSGSPRNEQFF.

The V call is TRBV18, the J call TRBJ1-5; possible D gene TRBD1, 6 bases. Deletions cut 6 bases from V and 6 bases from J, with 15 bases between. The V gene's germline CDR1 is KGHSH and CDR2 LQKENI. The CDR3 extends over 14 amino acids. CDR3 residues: CASSNREGGQPQHF. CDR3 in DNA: TGTGCCAGCTCGAACCGGGAGGGGGGTCAGCCCCAGCATTTT.

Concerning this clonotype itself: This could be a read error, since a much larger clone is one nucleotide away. The CDR3 is CASSVLGGPTDTQNF. CDR3 DNA: TGTGCCAGCAGCGTCTTAGGGGGCCCCACAGATACGCAGAATTTT. The chain recombines TRBV7-3 with TRBJ2-3; 7 nucleotides agree with TRBD1. CDR1 SGHTA and CDR2 FQGTGA come from the germline V gene. The CDR3 loop spans 15 amino acids.

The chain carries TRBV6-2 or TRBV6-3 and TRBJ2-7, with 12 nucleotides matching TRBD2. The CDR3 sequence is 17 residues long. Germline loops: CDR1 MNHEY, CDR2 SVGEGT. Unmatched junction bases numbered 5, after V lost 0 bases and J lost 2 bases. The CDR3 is CASSYSIPSGRAYEQYF. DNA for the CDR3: TGTGCCAGCAGTTACTCGATTCCTAGCGGGAGGGCCTACGAGCAGTACTTC.

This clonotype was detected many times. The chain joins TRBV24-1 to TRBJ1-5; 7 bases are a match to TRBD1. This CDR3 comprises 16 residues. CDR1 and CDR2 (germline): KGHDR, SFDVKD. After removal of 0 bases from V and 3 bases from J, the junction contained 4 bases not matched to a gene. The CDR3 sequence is CATSDLLGQANQPQHF. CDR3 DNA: TGTGCCACCAGTGATTTGCTTGGACAGGCCAATCAGCCCCAGCATTTT.

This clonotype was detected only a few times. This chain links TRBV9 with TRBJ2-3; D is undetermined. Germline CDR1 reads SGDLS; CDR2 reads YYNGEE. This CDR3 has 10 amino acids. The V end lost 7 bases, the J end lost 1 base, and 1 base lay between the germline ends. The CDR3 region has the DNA TGTGCCAGCGGCACAGATACGCAGTATTTT. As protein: CASGTDTQYF.

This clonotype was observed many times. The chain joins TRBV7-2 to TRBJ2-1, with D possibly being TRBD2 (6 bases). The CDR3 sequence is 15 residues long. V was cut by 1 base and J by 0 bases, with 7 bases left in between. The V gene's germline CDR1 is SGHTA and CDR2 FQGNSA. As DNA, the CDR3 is TGTGCCAGCAGCTTAGTAGCGGTCTCCTACAATGAGCAGTTCTTC. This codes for CASSLVAVSYNEQFF.

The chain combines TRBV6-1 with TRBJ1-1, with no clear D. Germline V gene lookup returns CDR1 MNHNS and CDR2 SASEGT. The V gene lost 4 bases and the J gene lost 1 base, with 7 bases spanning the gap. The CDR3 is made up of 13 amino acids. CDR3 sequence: CASSANGNTEAFF. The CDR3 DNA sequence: TGTGCCAGCAGTGCAAACGGGAACACTGAAGCTTTCTTT.

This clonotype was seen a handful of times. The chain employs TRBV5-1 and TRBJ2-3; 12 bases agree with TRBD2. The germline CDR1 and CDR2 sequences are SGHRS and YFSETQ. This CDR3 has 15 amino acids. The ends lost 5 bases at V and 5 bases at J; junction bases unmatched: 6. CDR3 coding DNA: TGCGCCAGCAGTACTAGCGGGGGGAAAGGAGATACGCAGTATTTT. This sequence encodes CASSTSGGKGDTQYF.

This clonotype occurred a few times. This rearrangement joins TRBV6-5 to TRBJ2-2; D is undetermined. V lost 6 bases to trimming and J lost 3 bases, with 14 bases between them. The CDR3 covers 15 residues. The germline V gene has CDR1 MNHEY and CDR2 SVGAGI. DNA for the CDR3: TGTGCCAGCAGGTCCTCGGCGCCCGACACCGGGGAGCTGTTTTTT. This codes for CASRSSAPDTGELFF.

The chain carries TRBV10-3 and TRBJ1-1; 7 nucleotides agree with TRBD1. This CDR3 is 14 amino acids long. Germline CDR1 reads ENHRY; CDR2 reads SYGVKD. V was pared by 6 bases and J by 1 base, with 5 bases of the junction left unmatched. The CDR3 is CAISFTGENTEAFF. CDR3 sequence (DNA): TGTGCCATCAGCTTTACAGGGGAGAACACTGAAGCTTTCTTT.

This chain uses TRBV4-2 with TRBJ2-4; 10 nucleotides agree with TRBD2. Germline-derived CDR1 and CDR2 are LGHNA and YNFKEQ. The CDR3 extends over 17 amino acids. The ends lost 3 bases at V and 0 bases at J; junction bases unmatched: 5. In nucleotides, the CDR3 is TGTGCCAGCAGCCAGGGTACTAGCGGGGTAGCCAAAAACATTCAGTACTTC. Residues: CASSQGTSGVAKNIQYF.

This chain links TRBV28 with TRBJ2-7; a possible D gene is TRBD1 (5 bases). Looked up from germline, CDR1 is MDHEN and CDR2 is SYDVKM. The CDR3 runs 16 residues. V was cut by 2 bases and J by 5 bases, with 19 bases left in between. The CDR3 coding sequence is TGTGCCAGCAGTTTACTAACCGTTGGGGCACCAGACGAGCAGTACTTC. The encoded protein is CASSLLTVGAPDEQYF.